This TCR beta chain was recorded in a study of post-analysis software for immune sequencing data. The study's findings and limits: F-measure co-clustering was strong for batch-matched samples.

Presence of unique molecular identifiers characterized the TCR beta cDNA libraries. Each batch of roughly 0.95 to 10 million T cells produced approximately 470,000 cDNA molecules. Each CDR3 protein is one row after TCRdb ran MiXCR on the PCR reads. Among 740,000 or so distinct CDR3 sequences listed, approximately 57% were seen once. Points on this clonotype: Its specificity is unknown.

The sample taken for sequencing was blood. This clonotype was obtained from a girl under 18 with multiple sclerosis.

Here the CDR3 DNA reads TGCAGTGCTAGTCCCAGCGGGGCGGAGCAGTACTTC. Encoded protein: CSASPSGAEQYF. This chain uses TRBV20-1 with TRBJ2-7; 7 bases fit TRBD2. Germline CDR1 is DFQATT and CDR2 is SNEGSKA (reference sequence). CDR3 length: 12 residues. Unmatched junction bases numbered 6, after V lost 3 bases and J lost 7 bases.